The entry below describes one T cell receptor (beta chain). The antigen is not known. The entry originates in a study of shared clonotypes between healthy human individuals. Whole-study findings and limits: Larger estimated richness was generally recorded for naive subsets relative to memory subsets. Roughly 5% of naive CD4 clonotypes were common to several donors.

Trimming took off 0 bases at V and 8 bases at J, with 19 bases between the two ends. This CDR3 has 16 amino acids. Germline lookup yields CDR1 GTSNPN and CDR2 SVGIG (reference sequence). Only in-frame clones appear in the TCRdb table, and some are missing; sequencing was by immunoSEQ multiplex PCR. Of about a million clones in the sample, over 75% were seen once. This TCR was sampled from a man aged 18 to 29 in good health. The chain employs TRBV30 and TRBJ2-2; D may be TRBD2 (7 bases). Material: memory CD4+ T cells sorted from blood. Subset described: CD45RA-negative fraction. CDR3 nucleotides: TGTGCCTGGAGTGTACGGGGGGCGCTTTTATCTGGGGAGCTGTTTTTT. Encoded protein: CAWSVRGALLSGELFF.